This T cell receptor (beta chain) derives from a study of cytomegalovirus exposure and HLA in healthy donors. It was with 60 Vbeta and 13 Jbeta primers that the PCR ran. The protocol was immunoSEQ multiplex PCR, while the TCRdb copy is restricted to in-frame clones and leaves out a portion. The sample lists about 180,000 clones; around 80% were seen once. With 3 bases removed from V and 3 bases from J, the gap between germline ends came to 8 bases. This CDR3 region has 13 residues. The V gene's germline CDR1 is KGHSH and CDR2 LQKENI. Sequencing input: PBMCs. The sequence was collected from a girl between 2 and 10 years old in good health and CMV-seropositive. This chain joins TRBV18 and TRBJ1-1; no clear D gene. DNA for the CDR3: TGTGCCAGCTCACCGAAGGGAGACACTGAAGCTTTCTTT. Protein sequence: CASSPKGDTEAFF.